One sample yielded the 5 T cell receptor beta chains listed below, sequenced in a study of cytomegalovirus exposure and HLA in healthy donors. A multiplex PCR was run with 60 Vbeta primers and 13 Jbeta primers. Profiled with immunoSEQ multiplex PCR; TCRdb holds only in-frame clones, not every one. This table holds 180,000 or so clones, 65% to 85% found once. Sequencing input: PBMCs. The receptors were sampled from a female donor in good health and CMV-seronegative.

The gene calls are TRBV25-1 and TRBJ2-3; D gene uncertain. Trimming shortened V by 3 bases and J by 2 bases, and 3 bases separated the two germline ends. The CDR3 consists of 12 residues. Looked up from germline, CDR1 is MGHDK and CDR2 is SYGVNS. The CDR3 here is CASSDLTDTQYF. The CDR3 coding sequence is TGTGCCAGCAGTGACCTCACAGATACGCAGTATTTT.

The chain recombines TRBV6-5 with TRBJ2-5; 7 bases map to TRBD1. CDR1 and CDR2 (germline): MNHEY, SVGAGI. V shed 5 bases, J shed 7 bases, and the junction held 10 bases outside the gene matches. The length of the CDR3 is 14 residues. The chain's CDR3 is CASSLRTGSGTQYF. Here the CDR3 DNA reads TGTGCCAGCAGTCTTCGGACAGGTTCGGGGACCCAGTACTTC.

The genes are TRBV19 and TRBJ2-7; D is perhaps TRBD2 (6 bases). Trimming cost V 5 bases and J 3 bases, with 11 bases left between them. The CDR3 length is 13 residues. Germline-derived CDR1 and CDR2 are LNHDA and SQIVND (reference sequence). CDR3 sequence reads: CASSSSGGYEQYF. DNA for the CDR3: TGTGCCAGTAGTTCATCCGGGGGCTACGAGCAGTACTTC.

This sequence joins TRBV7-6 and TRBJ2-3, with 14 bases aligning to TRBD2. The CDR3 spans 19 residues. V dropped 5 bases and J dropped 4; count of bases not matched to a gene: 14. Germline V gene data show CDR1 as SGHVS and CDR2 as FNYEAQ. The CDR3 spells CASSTPRGRLAGGSDTQYF. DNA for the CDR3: TGTGCCAGCAGCACCCCCCGGGGACGACTAGCGGGAGGGTCAGATACGCAGTATTTT.

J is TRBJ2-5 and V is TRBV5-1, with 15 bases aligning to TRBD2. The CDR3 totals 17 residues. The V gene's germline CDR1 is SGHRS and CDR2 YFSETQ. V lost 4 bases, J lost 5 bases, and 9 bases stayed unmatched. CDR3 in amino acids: CASSPGLAGGPMETQYF. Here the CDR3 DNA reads TGCGCCAGCAGCCCTGGACTAGCGGGAGGGCCAATGGAGACCCAGTACTTC.